These 9 T cell receptor beta chains came from one sample sequenced in a study of cytomegalovirus exposure and HLA in healthy donors. Using immunoSEQ multiplex PCR, the repertoire was profiled, and TCRdb retains in-frame clones only, with some absent. The table includes some 88,000 clones, about 96% detected once. The sample taken for sequencing was PBMCs. These TCRs come from a man aged 18-30 years in good health and CMV-seronegative.

This chain links TRBV2 with TRBJ2-1; 10 bases line up with TRBD2. The germline V gene encodes CDR1 SNHLY and CDR2 FYNNEI. J was trimmed by 15 bases and V by 3 bases; bases with no gene match: 11. This CDR3 contains 14 residues. In DNA, the CDR3 is TGTGCCAGCAGTGATGAGCTAGCGGGAGCTTCGAGGTTCTTC. Translated, it gives CASSDELAGASRFF.

The rearrangement joins TRBV7-2 to TRBJ2-7, with 7 bases lining up with TRBD2. This CDR3 has 14 residues. From germline, CDR1 is SGHTA and CDR2 FQGNSA. V gave up 3 bases and J gave up 5 bases; unmatched junction bases: 7. The CDR3 loop reads CASSFSGVRDEQYF. For the CDR3, the DNA is TGTGCCAGCAGCTTCAGCGGGGTCCGGGACGAGCAGTACTTC.

The chain couples TRBV2 to TRBJ2-7; 10 positions match TRBD1. The length of the CDR3 is 14 residues. Germline V gene data show CDR1 as SNHLY and CDR2 as FYNNEI. J gave up 4 bases and V 1 base, and 1 base lay outside the gene matches. Here the CDR3 reads CASSEGQGAYEQYF. In DNA, the CDR3 is TGTGCCAGCAGTGAAGGACAGGGGGCGTACGAGCAGTACTTC.

The chain combines TRBV4-1 with TRBJ2-7; D not certain. The CDR3 spans 15 residues. V was pared by 4 bases and J by 2 bases, with 15 bases between. Germline V gene lookup returns CDR1 MGHRA and CDR2 YSYEKL. CDR3 coding DNA: TGCGCCAGCAGCCCCCCCCGCGGCGGTACCTACGAGCAGTACTTC. Residues: CASSPPRGGTYEQYF.

The chain carries TRBV5-1 and TRBJ2-1, with TRBD2 matching over 8 bases. Germline CDR1 is SGHRS and CDR2 is YFSETQ. The CDR3 sequence is 15 residues long. Trimming cost V 2 bases and J 4 bases; bases outside gene matches: 5. The CDR3 DNA reads TGCGCCAGCAGCTTACTAGCGGAGCAATACAATGAGCAGTTCTTC. Translated: CASSLLAEQYNEQFF.

This chain connects TRBV11-3 to TRBJ2-7; TRBD1 aligns across 7 bases. Germline V CDR1 and CDR2: SGHNT, YENEEA. Trimming cost V 2 bases and J 0 bases; bases outside gene matches: 1. This CDR3 contains 14 residues. CDR3 amino acids: CASSLTGDSYEQYF. CDR3 DNA: TGTGCCAGCAGCTTAACAGGGGACTCCTACGAGCAGTACTTC.

The CDR3 sequence is CASSFKRHYEQYV. The CDR3 nucleotides read TGTGCCAGCAGCTTTAAAAGGCACTACGAGCAGTACGTC. The chain carries TRBV7-4 and TRBJ2-7; D not certain. Trimming removed 3 bases at V and 3 bases at J, with 9 bases between. From germline, CDR1 is SGHVT and CDR2 SQSDAQ. This CDR3 is 13 amino acids long.

The chain couples TRBV9 to TRBJ2-2; no clear D. With 3 bases removed from V and 3 bases from J, the gap between germline ends came to 6 bases. Germline CDR1 reads SGDLS; CDR2 reads YYNGEE. The CDR3 covers 13 residues. This CDR3 is CASSAQDTGELFF. The CDR3 DNA reads as TGTGCCAGCAGCGCCCAGGACACCGGGGAGCTGTTTTTT.

This clone was recorded once. The rearrangement links TRBV27 to TRBJ2-5; D not resolved. Between the trimmed V and J ends, which lost 7 bases and 5 bases, there was a span of 14 bases. CDR1 MNHEY and CDR2 SMNVEV come from the germline V gene (reference sequence). The CDR3 has 13 amino acids. CDR3 loop: CASISRNSETQYF. The CDR3 DNA reads TGTGCCAGCATAAGCAGGAACTCGGAGACCCAGTACTTC.